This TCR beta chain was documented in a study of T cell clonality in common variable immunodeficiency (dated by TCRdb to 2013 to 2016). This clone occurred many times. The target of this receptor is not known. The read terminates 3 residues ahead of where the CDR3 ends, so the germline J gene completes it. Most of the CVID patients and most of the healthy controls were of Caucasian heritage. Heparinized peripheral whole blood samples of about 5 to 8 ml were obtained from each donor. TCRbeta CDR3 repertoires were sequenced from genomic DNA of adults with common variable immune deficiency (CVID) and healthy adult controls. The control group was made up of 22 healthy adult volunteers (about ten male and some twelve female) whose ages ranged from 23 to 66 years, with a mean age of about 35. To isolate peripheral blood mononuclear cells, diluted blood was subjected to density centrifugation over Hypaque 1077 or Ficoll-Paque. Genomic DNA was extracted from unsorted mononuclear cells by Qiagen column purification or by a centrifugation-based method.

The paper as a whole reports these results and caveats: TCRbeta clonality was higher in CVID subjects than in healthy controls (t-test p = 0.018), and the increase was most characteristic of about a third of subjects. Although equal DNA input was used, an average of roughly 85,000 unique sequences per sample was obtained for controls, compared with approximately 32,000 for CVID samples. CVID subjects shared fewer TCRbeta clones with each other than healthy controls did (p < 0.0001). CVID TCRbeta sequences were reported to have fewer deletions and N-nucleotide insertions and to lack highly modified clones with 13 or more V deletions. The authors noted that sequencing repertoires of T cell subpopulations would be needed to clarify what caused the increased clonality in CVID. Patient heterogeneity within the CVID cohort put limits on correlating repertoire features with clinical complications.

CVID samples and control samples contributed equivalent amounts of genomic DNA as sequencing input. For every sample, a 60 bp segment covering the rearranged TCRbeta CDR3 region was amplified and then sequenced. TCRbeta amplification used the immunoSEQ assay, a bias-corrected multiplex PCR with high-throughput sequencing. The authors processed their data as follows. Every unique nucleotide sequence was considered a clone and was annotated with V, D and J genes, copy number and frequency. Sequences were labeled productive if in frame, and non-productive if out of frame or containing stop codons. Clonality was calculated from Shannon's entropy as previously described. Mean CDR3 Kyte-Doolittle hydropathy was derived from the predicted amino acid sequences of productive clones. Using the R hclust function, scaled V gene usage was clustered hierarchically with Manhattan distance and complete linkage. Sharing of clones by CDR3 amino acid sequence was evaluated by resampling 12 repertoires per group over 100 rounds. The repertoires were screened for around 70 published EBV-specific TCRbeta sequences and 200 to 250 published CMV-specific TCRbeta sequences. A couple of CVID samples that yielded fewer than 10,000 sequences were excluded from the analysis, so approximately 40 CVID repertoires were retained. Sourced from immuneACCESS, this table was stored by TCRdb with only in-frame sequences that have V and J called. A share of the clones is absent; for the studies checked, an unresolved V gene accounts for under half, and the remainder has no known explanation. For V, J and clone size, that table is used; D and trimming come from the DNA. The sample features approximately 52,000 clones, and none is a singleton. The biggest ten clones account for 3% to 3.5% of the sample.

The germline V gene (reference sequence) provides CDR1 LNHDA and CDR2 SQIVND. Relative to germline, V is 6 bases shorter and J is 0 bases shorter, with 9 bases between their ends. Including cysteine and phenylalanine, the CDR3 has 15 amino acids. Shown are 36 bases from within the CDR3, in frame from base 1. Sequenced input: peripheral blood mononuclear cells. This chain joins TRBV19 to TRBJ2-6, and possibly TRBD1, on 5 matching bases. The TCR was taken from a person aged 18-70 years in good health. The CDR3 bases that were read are TGTGCCAGTAGGGCAGGGAACTCTGGGGCCAACGTC. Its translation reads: CASRAGNSGANV. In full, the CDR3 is CASRAGNSGANVLTF. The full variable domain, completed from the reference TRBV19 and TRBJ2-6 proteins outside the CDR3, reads DGGITQSPKYLFRKEGQNVTLSCEQNLNHDAMYWYRQDPGQGLRLIYYSQIVNDFQKGDIAEGYSVSREKKESFPLTVTSAQKNPTAFYLCASRAGNSGANVLTFGAGSRLTVL.